This TCR beta chain was obtained from a study of technical replicates of blood from several donors. Germline loops: CDR1 MNHEY, CDR2 SMNVEV (reference sequence). The CDR3 runs to 14 residues. Trimming left V 3 bases short and J 5 bases short, with 13 bases between. Libraries were prepared by immunoSEQ multiplex PCR; TCRdb keeps only in-frame clonotypes and omits some of them. The table lists over 90,000 clones, 95% to 97% of them singletons. This TCR derives from a human donor in good health. The chain has TRBV27 and TRBJ2-5; D remains ambiguous. The sample taken for sequencing was T cells isolated from PBMCs. CDR3 sequence (DNA): TGTGCCAGCAGTTTTTTAAGTACCCGGGAGACCCAGTACTTC. It is translated as CASSFLSTRETQYF.